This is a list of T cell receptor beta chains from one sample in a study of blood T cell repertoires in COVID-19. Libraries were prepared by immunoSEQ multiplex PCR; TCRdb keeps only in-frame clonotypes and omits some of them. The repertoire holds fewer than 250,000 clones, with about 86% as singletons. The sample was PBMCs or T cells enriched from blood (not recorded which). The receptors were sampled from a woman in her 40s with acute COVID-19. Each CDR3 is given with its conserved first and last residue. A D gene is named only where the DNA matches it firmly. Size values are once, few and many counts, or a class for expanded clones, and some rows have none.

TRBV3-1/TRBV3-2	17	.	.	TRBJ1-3	TGTGCCAGCAGCCAAGATAGGCCAGCTAGCACTGGAAACACCATATATTTT	CASSQDRPASTGNTIYF
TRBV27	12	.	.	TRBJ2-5	TGTGCCAGCAGTTTTTCGGGGGAGACCCAGTACTTC	CASSFSGETQYF
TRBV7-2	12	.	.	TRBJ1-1	TGTGCCAGCAGCTTAGCGCGGAGAGGTGCTTTCTTT	CASSLARRGAFF
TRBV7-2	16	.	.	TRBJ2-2	TGTGCCAGCAGCCCCTCTAGTTGGTGGTTCACCGGGGAGCTGTTTTTT	CASSPSSWWFTGELFF
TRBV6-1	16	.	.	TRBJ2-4	TGTGCCAGCAGTGAACCAGGGGAGGGTAAAGGGAACATTCAGTACTTC	CASSEPGEGKGNIQYF
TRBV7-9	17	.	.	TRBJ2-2	TGTGCCAGCAGCAAACGGACGGGGGTGGGAAACACCGGGGAGCTGTTTTTT	CASSKRTGVGNTGELFF
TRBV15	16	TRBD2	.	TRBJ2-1	TGTGCCACCAGCTTACCTACTAGCGGGAGAGGAAATGAGCAGTTCTTC	CATSLPTSGRGNEQFF
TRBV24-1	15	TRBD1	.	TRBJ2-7	TGTGCCACCAGTGATCCGCGGGACAGGTCCTACGAGCAGTACTTC	CATSDPRDRSYEQYF
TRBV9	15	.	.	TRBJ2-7	TGTGCCAGCAGCGTTGGAACTAGCCCAACCTACGAGCAGTACTTC	CASSVGTSPTYEQYF
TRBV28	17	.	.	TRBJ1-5	TGTGCCAGCAGTTTACCCCCCGACAGATATAGCAATCAGCCCCAGCATTTT	CASSLPPDRYSNQPQHF
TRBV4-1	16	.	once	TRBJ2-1	TGCGCCAGCAGCCAAGATCTTCGAGTTTCCTACAATGAGCAGTTCTTC	CASSQDLRVSYNEQFF
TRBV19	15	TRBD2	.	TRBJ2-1	TGTGCCAGTAGTACCGGGACTAGCGGGACCAATGAGCAGTTCTTC	CASSTGTSGTNEQFF
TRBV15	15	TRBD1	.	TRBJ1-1	TGTGCCACCAGGATGACAGGGGGCATTCTCACTGAAGCTTTCTTT	CATRMTGGILTEAFF
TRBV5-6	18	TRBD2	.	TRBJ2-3	TGTGCCAGCAGCGTAGGACTAGCGCAGAACCCTAGCACAGATACGCAGTATTTT	CASSVGLAQNPSTDTQYF
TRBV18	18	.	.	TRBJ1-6	TGTGCCAGCTCCCCTATTAGGACAGCGCAAAGTCATAATTCACCCCTCCACTTT	CASSPIRTAQSHNSPLHF
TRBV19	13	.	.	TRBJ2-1	TGTGCCAGTAGTATAGGATCGGCGGGACCACTGTTCTTC	CASSIGSAGPLFF
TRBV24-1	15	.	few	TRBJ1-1	TGTGCCACCAGTGAAGAGCAGGGGTTTAGGGCTGAAGCTTTCTTT	CATSEEQGFRAEAFF
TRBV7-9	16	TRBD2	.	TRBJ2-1	TGTGCCAGCAGCTCAAATAGCGGGAGGGCCTACAATGAGCAGTTCTTC	CASSSNSGRAYNEQFF
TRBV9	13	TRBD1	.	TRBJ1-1	TGTGCCAGCAGCGATACAGGGGCCGGCGAAGCTTTCTTT	CASSDTGAGEAFF
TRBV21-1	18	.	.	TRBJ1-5	TGTGCCAGCAGCACCCTTGGGGGCAGGGCAAATAGCAATCAGCCCCAGCATTTT	CASSTLGGRANSNQPQHF
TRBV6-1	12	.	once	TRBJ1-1	TGTGCCAGCAGTGAACAGAACACTGAAGCTTTCTTT	CASSEQNTEAFF
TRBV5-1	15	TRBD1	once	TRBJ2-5	TGCGCCAGCAGCCGACAGGGGGCTATCGACGAGACCCAGTACTTC	CASSRQGAIDETQYF
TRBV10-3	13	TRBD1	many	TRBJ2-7	TGTGCCATACAGGGGGCGGCCGACTACGAGCAGTACTTC	CAIQGAADYEQYF
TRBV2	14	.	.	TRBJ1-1	TGTGCCAGCAATCCCGCAGGTGGTGACACTGAAGCTTTCTTT	CASNPAGGDTEAFF
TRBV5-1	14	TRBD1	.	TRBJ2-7	TGCGCCAGCAGCTTGGGACAGGGGTTCAACGAGCAGTACTTC	CASSLGQGFNEQYF
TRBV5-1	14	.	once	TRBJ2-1	TGCGCCAGCAGCCTGATGGGCAGAAACAATGAGCAGTTCTTC	CASSLMGRNNEQFF
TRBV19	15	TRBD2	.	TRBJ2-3	TGTGCCAGTAGTTGGAGCGGGGTGGGCACAGATACGCAGTATTTT	CASSWSGVGTDTQYF
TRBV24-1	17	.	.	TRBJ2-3	TGTGCCACCAGTGATCTCGGTTCGGGGCCAGGGGGGGATACGCAGTATTTT	CATSDLGSGPGGDTQYF
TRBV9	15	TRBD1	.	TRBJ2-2	TGTGCCAGCAGCACCCGGGACAGGGCCACCGGGGAGCTGTTTTTT	CASSTRDRATGELFF
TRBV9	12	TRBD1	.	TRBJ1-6	TGTGCCAGCAGCGGCGACAGGGCTCTCCTCCACTTT	CASSGDRALLHF
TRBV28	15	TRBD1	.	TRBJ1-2	TGTGCCAGCAAGACCCCCCAGACAGGGAACTATGGCTACACCTTC	CASKTPQTGNYGYTF
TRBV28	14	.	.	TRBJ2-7	TGTGCCAGCAGTCCAACCACTCTTCCCTACGAGCAGTACTTC	CASSPTTLPYEQYF
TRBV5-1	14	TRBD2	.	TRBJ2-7	TGCGCCAGCAGCTTAACTGCGGGAGGCGACGAGCAGTACTTC	CASSLTAGGDEQYF
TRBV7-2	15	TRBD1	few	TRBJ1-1	TGTGCCAGCAGCACCAGACAGGGGCGGGGCACTGAAGCTTTCTTT	CASSTRQGRGTEAFF
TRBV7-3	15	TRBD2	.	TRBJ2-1	TGTGCCAGCAGCTTTGCGGGAGGGATTGGGGATGAGCAGTTCTTC	CASSFAGGIGDEQFF
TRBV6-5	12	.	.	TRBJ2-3	TGTGCCAGCAGCCAAACTCGGGATACGCAGTATTTT	CASSQTRDTQYF
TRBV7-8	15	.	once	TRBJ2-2	TGTGCCAGCAGCTCGGACAGAGTGAACACCGGGGAGCTGTTTTTT	CASSSDRVNTGELFF
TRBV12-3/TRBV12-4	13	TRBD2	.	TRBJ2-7	TGTGCCAGCAGTTTTACTAGCGGTTACGAGCAGTACTTC	CASSFTSGYEQYF
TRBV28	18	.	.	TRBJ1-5	TGTGCCAGCAGTGTACTTCTCACAGAGCAGGGCATCAATCAGCCCCAGCATTTT	CASSVLLTEQGINQPQHF
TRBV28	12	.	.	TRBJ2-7	TGTGCCAGCAGTTTACCGGGGTACGAGCAGTACTTC	CASSLPGYEQYF
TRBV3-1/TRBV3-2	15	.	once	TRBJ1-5	TGTGCCAGCAGCCAAGAAACAGGGATCAATCAGCCCCAGCATTTT	CASSQETGINQPQHF
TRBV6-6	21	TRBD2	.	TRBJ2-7	TGTGCCAGCAGCCATCCATCCTCGACTAGCGGGAGGTCTTTTGGGGGCTACGAGCAGTACTTC	CASSHPSSTSGRSFGGYEQYF
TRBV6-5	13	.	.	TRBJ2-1	TGTGCCAGCAGTTCCCTCCGGTACAATGAGCAGTTCTTC	CASSSLRYNEQFF
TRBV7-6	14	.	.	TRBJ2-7	TGTGCCAGCAGCCTCTCGGGAGAGCCCTACGAGCAGTACTTC	CASSLSGEPYEQYF
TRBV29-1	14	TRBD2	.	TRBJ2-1	TGCAGCGTTGAGGCGGGAGGGCCCTACAATGAGCAGTTCTTC	CSVEAGGPYNEQFF
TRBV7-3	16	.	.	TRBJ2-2	TGTGCCAGCAGCTTAACTCTAGCCCTAGACACCGGGGAGCTGTTTTTT	CASSLTLALDTGELFF
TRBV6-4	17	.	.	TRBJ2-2	TGTGCCAGCAGTGACGGAAGGGCAGGGCCTAACACCGGGGAGCTGTTTTTT	CASSDGRAGPNTGELFF
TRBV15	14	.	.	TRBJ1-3	TGTGCCACCAGTAAGGACAGCTCTGGAAACACCATATATTTT	CATSKDSSGNTIYF
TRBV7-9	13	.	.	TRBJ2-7	TGTGCCAGCAGGAGCGACGGATCCTACGAGCAGTACTTC	CASRSDGSYEQYF
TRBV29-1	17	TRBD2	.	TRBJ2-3	TGCAGCGTTGACCTTCCGGGACTAGCGGGAGGGGCAGATACGCAGTATTTT	CSVDLPGLAGGADTQYF
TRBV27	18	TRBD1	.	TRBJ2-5	TGTGCCAGCAGTACCCGGGACAGGGGGGACCCCCGTGTAGAGACCCAGTACTTC	CASSTRDRGDPRVETQYF
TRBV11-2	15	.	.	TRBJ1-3	TGTGCCAGCAGCTTAGGGCCCGACTCTGGAAACACCATATATTTT	CASSLGPDSGNTIYF
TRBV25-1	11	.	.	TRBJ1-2	TGTGCCAGCAGCCCAGGGAATGGCTACACCTTC	CASSPGNGYTF
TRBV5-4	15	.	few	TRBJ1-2	TGTGCCAGCAGCTTGGATGGGGGGTTTCGCTATGGCTACACCTTC	CASSLDGGFRYGYTF
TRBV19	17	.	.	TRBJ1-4	TGTGCCAGTAGTGGACTATTTAAGGCGACTAGTAATGAAAAACTGTTTTTT	CASSGLFKATSNEKLFF
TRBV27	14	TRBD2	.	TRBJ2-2	TGTGCCAGCGCACTAGCGCGTAACACCGGGGAGCTGTTTTTT	CASALARNTGELFF
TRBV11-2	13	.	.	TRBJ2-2	TGTGCCACGGGTAGCGGAAACACCGGGGAGCTGTTTTTT	CATGSGNTGELFF
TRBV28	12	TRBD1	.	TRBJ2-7	TGTGCGATCAGGGGGCAGGTCTACGAGCAGTACTTC	CAIRGQVYEQYF
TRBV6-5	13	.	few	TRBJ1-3	TGTGCCAGCGAGGGCGCTAATGGAAACACCATATATTTT	CASEGANGNTIYF